The next 11 T cell receptor beta chains were all read from a single sample in a study of molecular identifiers for immune sequencing clone quantification. TCRdb passed the PCR reads through MiXCR, listing each CDR3 protein once. This sample has tens of thousands of distinct CDR3 sequences, with under 30% found just once. Sequenced material: naive CD8+ T cells from blood, with Jurkat cell RNA spiked in. Regarding subset: FACS-sorted CD8+CD4-CCR7+CD45RA+ naive T cells. The receptors were gathered from a human donor in good health. Some libraries in this study had Jurkat cell RNA spiked in.

This clonotype occurred a few times. The rearrangement joins TRBV7-2 to TRBJ2-5, with 9 positions matching TRBD2. CDR1 SGHTA and CDR2 FQGNSA come from the germline V gene. The CDR3 consists of 17 residues. With 4 bases clipped from V and 4 bases from J, the junction kept 13 bases outside the gene matches. CDR3 DNA sequence: TGTGCCAGCAGCTCCGAACAAGAGCGGGAGGCTTCAGAGACCCAGTACTTC. Encoded protein: CASSSEQEREASETQYF.

This clonotype appeared many times. The chain joins TRBV7-9 to TRBJ2-3; D not certain. This CDR3 spans 16 amino acids. Germline V gene lookup returns CDR1 SEHNR and CDR2 FQNEAQ (reference sequence). With 5 bases removed from V and 4 bases from J, the gap between germline ends came to 19 bases. CDR3 protein: CASSPRTAAVPDTQYF. CDR3 nucleotides: TGTGCCAGCAGCCCGCGTACCGCGGCAGTCCCAGATACGCAGTATTTT.

As for this clonotype: A much larger clone sits a single nucleotide away, making a read error possible. The genes are TRBV2 and TRBJ1-4; D is unresolved. Germline V gene sequence: CDR1 SNHLY, CDR2 FYNNEI. V lost 4 bases and J lost 1, with 7 bases in between. This CDR3 is built from 14 residues. The CDR3 reads CASSGAITNEKLFF. CDR3 bases: TGTGCCAGCAGTGGAGCTATAACTAATGAAAAACTGTTTTTT.

At least ten counts were recorded for this clonotype. The chain joins TRBV7-6 to TRBJ1-1; TRBD1 is a possible D gene (6 bases). The CDR3 sequence is 14 residues long. Germline V CDR1 and CDR2: SGHVS, FNYEAQ. V dropped 5 bases and J dropped 4 bases, with 14 bases sitting between them. CDR3 DNA: TGTGCCAGCAGCCAACAGGGAACGCTCACTGAAGCTTTCTTT. Encoded protein: CASSQQGTLTEAFF.

This clonotype came up many times. This rearrangement joins TRBV4-1 to TRBJ2-1; D ambiguous. The CDR3 consists of 13 residues. Germline lookup yields CDR1 MGHRA and CDR2 YSYEKL. Deletions cut 0 bases from V and 7 bases from J, with 7 bases between. The CDR3 region is CASSQESSNEQFF. The DNA of the CDR3 is TGCGCCAGCAGCCAAGAATCGTCGAATGAGCAGTTCTTC.

This clonotype was counted only a few times. This chain uses TRBV5-4 with TRBJ1-3; D perhaps matches TRBD1 (6 bases). The germline V gene has CDR1 SGHNT and CDR2 YYREEE (reference sequence). With 2 bases removed from V and 4 bases from J, the gap between germline ends came to 13 bases. The CDR3 is 15 residues long. As DNA, the CDR3 is TGTGCCAGCAGCTTTCGGGGGGCGCGAGGAAACACCATATATTTT. Amino acid sequence: CASSFRGARGNTIYF.

Worth noting for this clonotype: A read error may explain this, as a much larger clone is one base away. The CDR3 loop is CASSAPGQGIISNYEQYF. CDR3 sequence (DNA): TGTGCCAGCAGCGCACCGGGACAGGGGATAATTTCTAACTACGAGCAGTACTTC. The rearrangement uses TRBV11-3 and TRBJ2-7; 10 bases are a match to TRBD1. The CDR3 consists of 18 residues. V lost 5 bases and J lost 3; bases outside the gene matches: 16. CDR1 is SGHNT, CDR2 YENEEA, per germline.

Regarding this clonotype: This may be a read error: a much more frequent sequence differs by one nucleotide. The chain recombines TRBV5-8 with TRBJ1-5, with 7 positions matching TRBD1. Trimming cost V 5 bases and J 0 bases; bases outside gene matches: 8. Germline V CDR1 and CDR2: SGHTS, YDEGEE. There are 16 residues in the CDR3. The CDR3 nucleotides are TGTGCCAGCAGTATGGGCAGGGGGGATAGCAATCAGCCCCAGCATTTT. Amino acid sequence: CASSMGRGDSNQPQHF.

The CDR3 DNA is TGCGCCAGCAGCCAAGATCATATTTGGGGTTCCACAGATACGCAGTATTTT. It encodes CASSQDHIWGSTDTQYF. The chain is built from TRBV4-3 and TRBJ2-3; D is ambiguous. Trimming left V 0 bases short and J 2 bases short, with 15 bases between. Germline V gene data show CDR1 as LGHNA and CDR2 as YSLEER. This CDR3 has 17 amino acids.

This clonotype was observed many times. J is TRBJ2-7 and V is TRBV7-2; D is unresolved. There are 14 residues in the CDR3. Trimming pared 1 base from V and 4 bases from J, leaving 11 bases between. In germline, CDR1 is SGHTA, CDR2 FQGNSA. This CDR3 reads CASSLGSNSYEQYF. For the CDR3, the DNA is TGTGCCAGCAGCTTAGGGAGCAACTCGTACGAGCAGTACTTC.

Concerning this clonotype: A much larger clone lies one base from this, so it may be a read error. The CDR3 loop is CASSSPGRANTGELFF. The CDR3, as DNA: TGTGCCAGCAGCTCCCCGGGACGGGCGAACACCGGGGAGCTGTTTTTT. The chain combines TRBV7-9 with TRBJ2-2; D possibly matches TRBD1 or TRBD2 (5 bases each). The germline V gene encodes CDR1 SEHNR and CDR2 FQNEAQ (reference sequence). The CDR3 runs to 16 residues. The V and J ends lost 4 bases and 0 bases respectively, with 12 bases between them.